The T cell receptor beta chain under discussion was sequenced for a study of cytomegalovirus exposure and HLA in healthy donors. Whole-study context: As an earlier analysis found, 150 million to 200 million T cells yielded about 120 million unique TCR beta sequences. About 84% of more than 300 genotyped donors fell in the Caucasian-associated ancestry cluster. Overall study results and limits: The authors later found TCR association rates varying by HLA locus, with DRB1 most and HLA-C fewest. When the data were analyzed later, several of the most significant clusters appeared to be linked to common viral pathogens.

This PCR relied on a set of 60 Vbeta primers and 13 Jbeta primers. Only in-frame clones appear in the TCRdb table, and some are missing; sequencing was by immunoSEQ multiplex PCR. Of roughly 160,000 clones detected, around 80% appear once; the ten largest clones hold approximately 2.4%. Germline V gene data show CDR1 as SGHRS and CDR2 as YFSETQ. Trimming shortened V by 8 bases and J by 0 bases, and 14 bases separated the two germline ends. The CDR3 extends over 14 amino acids. This clone was observed a few times. Its cognate antigen is unknown. The sample consisted of PBMCs. This sequence was found in a male donor in good health and CMV-seronegative. The V and J genes are TRBV5-1 and TRBJ1-1, with TRBD1 as a possible D gene (6 bases). In nucleotides, the CDR3 is TGCGCCAGTCTCCCGGACAGAATGAACACTGAAGCTTTCTTT. It translates to CASLPDRMNTEAFF. Filled out from reference TRBV5-1 and TRBJ1-1, the complete variable domain reads KAGVTQTPRYLIKTRGQQVTLSCSPISGHRSVSWYQQTPGQGLQFLFEYFSETQRNKGNFPGRFSGRQFSNSRSEMNVSTLELGDSALYLCASLPDRMNTEAFFGQGTRLTVV.